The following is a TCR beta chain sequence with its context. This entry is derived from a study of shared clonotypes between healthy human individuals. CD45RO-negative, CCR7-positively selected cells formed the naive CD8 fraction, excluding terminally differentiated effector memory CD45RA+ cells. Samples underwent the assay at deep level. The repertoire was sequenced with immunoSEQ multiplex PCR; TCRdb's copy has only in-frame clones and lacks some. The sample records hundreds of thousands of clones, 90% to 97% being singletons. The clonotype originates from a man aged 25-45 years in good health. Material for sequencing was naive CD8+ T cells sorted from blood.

The CDR3 coding sequence is TGTGCCAGCAGCTTGGATCTGGGGATGAACACTGAAGCTTTCTTT. Protein sequence: CASSLDLGMNTEAFF. The genes are TRBV7-9 and TRBJ1-1; D is unclear. Trimming pared 3 bases from V and 0 bases from J, leaving 11 bases between. The CDR3 contains 15 residues. Germline values: CDR1 SEHNR, CDR2 FQNEAQ (reference sequence).